Sequencing of this TCR beta chain was carried out in a study of blood T cell repertoires in COVID-19. The wider study: The study drew acute and convalescent COVID-19 samples from the United States, Italy and Spain. The cDNA or gDNA used as material had been derived from T cells, B-cell-depleted T cells, or PBMCs.

Germline V gives CDR1 MGHRA, CDR2 YSYEKL. The CDR3 length is 14 residues. Trimming left V 2 bases short and J 3 bases short, with 8 bases between. Authors' data handling: Reference gene primer amplification in the assay estimated nucleated cell counts. The assay was immunoSEQ multiplex PCR, and TCRdb's table has in-frame clones only and misses some. That table furnishes V, J and clone size, whereas the DNA furnished D and trimming. This sample has some 150,000 clones; around nine tenths occur once, and the top ten carry 2.3%. This receptor was identified in a human donor in a cohort sampled during active COVID-19. V is TRBV4-1 and J is TRBJ2-1; possibly TRBD1 for D (5 bases). Sequencing was performed on peripheral blood. The CDR3 sequence: CASSQKDSYNEQFF. The DNA for the CDR3 is TGCGCCAGCAGCCAAAAAGACAGCTACAATGAGCAGTTCTTC.